Below, 23 T cell receptor beta chains from the same sample are listed, as sequenced in a study of memory CD4+ T cells and cytomegalovirus serostatus. The sort gate was single viable CD3+CD4+CD8-CD45RO+ cells for memory CD4+ T cells. Here immunoSEQ multiplex PCR was the method, and the copy in TCRdb shows in-frame clones only, minus some. There are 35,000 to 55,000 clones in the sample; less than 85% occur only once, and less than 2.5% lies in the top ten. The sequencing sample was made of memory CD4+ T cells from blood. Receptors were obtained from an adult in good health and CMV-seronegative.

CDR3 bases: TGTGCCAGCAGCCGACCGGACAGGCGGAACACTGAAGCTTTCTTT. Its translation is CASSRPDRRNTEAFF. The chain recombines TRBV7-2 with TRBJ1-1; TRBD1 agrees at 7 bases. Unmatched junction bases numbered 7, after V lost 5 bases and J lost 1 base. The CDR3 extends over 15 amino acids. Germline CDR1 reads SGHTA; CDR2 reads FQGNSA.

Within the sample, this clone is medium-sized. This chain connects TRBV6-1 to TRBJ1-2; D is uncertain. The germline V gene has CDR1 MNHNS and CDR2 SASEGT. CDR3 length: 14 residues. V was clipped by 2 bases and J by 0 bases, with 7 bases between them. The CDR3: CASSERQTNYGYTF. The DNA of the CDR3 is TGTGCCAGCAGTGAACGGCAAACTAACTATGGCTACACCTTC.

This clone turned up a few times. The chain joins TRBV4-1 to TRBJ1-5; D not resolved. CDR1 is MGHRA and CDR2 is YSYEKL in the germline V gene. This CDR3 region has 17 residues. V lost 1 base to trimming and J lost 0 bases, with 13 bases between them. In DNA form, the CDR3 reads TGCGCCAGCAGCCAAGGAGTAGGTAGAGCTAGCAATCAGCCCCAGCATTTT. As protein: CASSQGVGRASNQPQHF.

The genes are TRBV4-1 and TRBJ2-3; no reliable D call. The germline V gene has CDR1 MGHRA and CDR2 YSYEKL. The CDR3 runs to 11 residues. V dropped 1 base and J dropped 6 bases, with 2 bases sitting between them. Here the CDR3 reads CASSQADTQYF. The CDR3 region has the DNA TGCGCCAGCAGCCAAGCGGATACGCAGTATTTT.

The chain is built from TRBV7-6 and TRBJ2-5; no clear D. CDR3 length: 11 amino acids. The V gene's germline CDR1 is SGHVS and CDR2 FNYEAQ. Trimming pared 5 bases from V and 1 base from J, leaving 2 bases between. The CDR3 reads CASSIQETQYF. CDR3 sequence (DNA): TGTGCCAGCAGCATCCAAGAGACCCAGTACTTC.

The V gene is TRBV5-1, the J gene TRBJ2-3; TRBD2 aligns across 10 bases. Germline lookup yields CDR1 SGHRS and CDR2 YFSETQ. V gave up 1 base and J gave up 4 bases; unmatched junction bases: 3. The CDR3 spans 15 residues. This CDR3 is CASSLRGTSADTQYF. In nucleotides, the CDR3 is TGCGCCAGCAGCTTGCGAGGGACTAGCGCAGATACGCAGTATTTT.

The CDR3 protein is CASSRGLEEEQYF. CDR3 DNA sequence: TGTGCCAGCTCTAGGGGGCTCGAAGAGGAGCAGTACTTC. The chain carries TRBV18 and TRBJ2-7; 7 bases map to TRBD1. J gave up 7 bases and V 6 bases, and 9 bases lay outside the gene matches. Per germline, CDR1 KGHSH and CDR2 LQKENI. The CDR3 spans 13 residues.

The table lists this clone with a few counts. The chain is built from TRBV19 and TRBJ2-1, with unresolved D. The CDR3 length is 14 residues. V was pared by 6 bases and J by 5 bases, with 14 bases between. Germline CDR1 and CDR2: LNHDA and SQIVND (reference sequence). The CDR3 sequence: CASSLLGRNNEQFF. CDR3 sequence (DNA): TGTGCCAGTAGCCTTCTCGGGCGGAACAATGAGCAGTTCTTC.

The chain combines TRBV13 with TRBJ2-7; 8 bases match TRBD1. Unmatched junction bases numbered 5, after V lost 3 bases and J lost 1 base. CDR1 PRHDT and CDR2 FYEKMQ come from the germline V gene (reference sequence). The CDR3 is 15 residues long. In DNA, the CDR3 is TGTGCCAGCAGCTTCCGACAGGGGCCGTCCTACGAGCAGTACTTC. It yields the protein CASSFRQGPSYEQYF.

The chain carries TRBV28 and TRBJ1-5, with D possibly TRBD1 on 5 matching bases. Trimming left V 9 bases short and J 6 bases short, with 18 bases between. The CDR3 has 14 amino acids. The germline gives CDR1 MDHEN, CDR2 SYDVKM. The CDR3 sequence is CASFSQGQGQPQHF. Written as DNA, the CDR3 is TGTGCCAGTTTTTCGCAGGGTCAGGGTCAGCCCCAGCATTTT. The whole variable domain, remainder taken from reference TRBV28 and TRBJ1-5, is DVKVTQSSRYLVKRTGEKVFLECVQDMDHENMFWYRQDPGLGLRLIYFSYDVKMKEKGDIPEGYSVSREKKERFSLILESASTNQTSMYLCASFSQGQGQPQHFGDGTRLSIL.

This chain links TRBV6-6 with TRBJ1-1, with 10 bases that match TRBD1. The CDR3 loop spans 16 amino acids. Per germline, CDR1 MNHNY and CDR2 SVGAGI (reference sequence). V shed 8 bases, J shed 5 bases, and the junction held 14 bases outside the gene matches. In DNA form, the CDR3 reads TGTGCCAGCCATTTCACCACCGGGACAGGGGCGACTGAAGCTTTCTTT. It specifies CASHFTTGTGATEAFF.

The chain joins TRBV30 to TRBJ1-1, with 8 bases lining up with TRBD1. CDR1 is GTSNPN and CDR2 is SVGIG in the germline V gene (reference sequence). The CDR3 is 13 amino acids. Germline trimming cut 1 base from V and 5 bases from J; bases unmatched to any gene: 3. CDR3 protein: CAWSGDRRTEAFF. The DNA for the CDR3 is TGTGCCTGGAGTGGGGACAGGAGAACTGAAGCTTTCTTT.

V usage is TRBV5-1 and J usage is TRBJ2-7; the D gene is possibly TRBD1 (6 bases). V lost 2 bases and J 3 bases, leaving 18 bases between the germline ends. The CDR3 runs 16 residues. CDR1 is SGHRS, CDR2 YFSETQ, per germline. CDR3 DNA: TGCGCCAGCAGCTTTTCAGGACAGCGTTCGTACTACGAGCAGTACTTC. Translation: CASSFSGQRSYYEQYF. The full variable domain, its missing parts supplied by reference TRBV5-1 and TRBJ2-7, is KAGVTQTPRYLIKTRGQQVTLSCSPISGHRSVSWYQQTPGQGLQFLFEYFSETQRNKGNFPGRFSGRQFSNSRSEMNVSTLELGDSALYLCASSFSGQRSYYEQYFGPGTRLTVT.

This clone was detected once. The rearrangement links TRBV6-1 to TRBJ1-2; TRBD1 might be the D (5 bases). CDR1 MNHNS and CDR2 SASEGT come from the germline V gene. The CDR3 is made up of 14 amino acids. The V and J ends lost 4 bases and 8 bases respectively, with 17 bases between them. The CDR3 DNA follows: TGTGCCAGCAGTGGTTGGGGGGGAGCCGGGGGCTACACCTTC. As protein: CASSGWGGAGGYTF.

There are a few counts of this clone. The rearrangement joins TRBV5-6 to TRBJ2-2; D unresolved. Trimming shortened V by 0 bases and J by 7 bases, and 13 bases separated the two germline ends. CDR3 length equals 15 residues. CDR1 and CDR2 (germline): SGHDT, YYEEEE. CDR3 nucleotide sequence: TGTGCCAGCAGCTTGGCCCTTTCGTACGGCGGGGAGCTGTTTTTT. Translating it yields CASSLALSYGGELFF.

The chain uses TRBV9 and TRBJ2-3; 8 nucleotides agree with TRBD2. The CDR3 has 16 amino acids. V lost 0 bases, J lost 1 base, and 4 bases stayed unmatched. Germline V CDR1 and CDR2: SGDLS, YYNGEE. CDR3 region: CASSVEAGGGTDTQYF. CDR3 DNA sequence: TGTGCCAGCAGCGTAGAGGCGGGGGGAGGCACAGATACGCAGTATTTT.

The chain couples TRBV5-4 to TRBJ2-3, with 7 bases identical to TRBD2. Germline V lookup: CDR1 SGHNT, CDR2 YYREEE (reference sequence). V was clipped by 4 bases and J by 1 base; unmatched bases: 3. The CDR3 is 14 residues long. CDR3 in amino acids: CASSGGGGTDTQYF. The CDR3 DNA reads TGTGCCAGCAGCGGGGGGGGAGGCACAGATACGCAGTATTTT.

The rearrangement uses TRBV13 and TRBJ1-1; 8 bases are a match to TRBD1. V shed 0 bases and J 7 bases; nucleotides not matched to a gene: 4. Germline V gene data show CDR1 as PRHDT and CDR2 as FYEKMQ (reference sequence). The CDR3 spans 14 residues. The DNA of the CDR3 is TGTGCCAGCAGCTTAGGCCAGGGGGCGTTTGAAGCTTTCTTT. Translation: CASSLGQGAFEAFF.

The J gene is TRBJ1-1, the V gene TRBV18; D not certain. V was cut by 1 base and J by 8 bases, with 11 bases left in between. CDR3 size: 13 residues. Germline V gene sequence: CDR1 KGHSH, CDR2 LQKENI. The CDR3 reads CASSPLGLGEAFF. The CDR3 DNA follows: TGTGCCAGCTCACCACTCGGACTAGGAGAAGCTTTCTTT.

The CDR3 region is CASRGQANTGELFF. CDR3 bases: TGTGCCTCCAGGGGGCAAGCGAACACCGGGGAGCTGTTTTTT. The chain links TRBV30 to TRBJ2-2; 8 nucleotides agree with TRBD1. The CDR3 runs to 14 residues. Trimming removed 7 bases from V and 0 bases from J; junction bases left unmatched: 4. Per germline, CDR1 GTSNPN and CDR2 SVGIG (reference sequence).

The chain links TRBV5-1 to TRBJ2-1; 10 positions agree with TRBD1. V shed 4 bases and J 8 bases; nucleotides not matched to a gene: 18. CDR3 length: 18 amino acids. Germline CDR1 SGHRS, CDR2 YFSETQ. The CDR3 region is CASSQRPYGQGVFYEQFF. In nucleotides, the CDR3 is TGCGCCAGCAGCCAAAGACCCTACGGACAGGGGGTTTTCTATGAGCAGTTCTTC.

The rearrangement links TRBV29-1 to TRBJ1-2; no reliable D call. The CDR3 length is 11 residues. Germline lookup yields CDR1 SQVTM and CDR2 ANQGSEA. Trimming stripped 5 bases from V and 0 bases from J, with 4 bases between. The CDR3 loop is CSVLANYGYTF. In DNA form, the CDR3 reads TGCAGCGTTTTAGCTAACTATGGCTACACCTTC.

The V call is TRBV12-5, the J call TRBJ2-2; no firm D call. The CDR3 has 14 residues. The germline V gene has CDR1 LGHNT and CDR2 FRNRAP. Trimming took off 1 base at V and 5 bases at J, with 8 bases between the two ends. The CDR3 bases are TGTGCTAGTGGTTTGGGCACAGAGACCGGGGAGCTGTTTTTT. Encoded protein: CASGLGTETGELFF. Full variable domain (rest looked up from reference TRBV12-5 and TRBJ2-2): DARVTQTPRHKVTEMGQEVTMRCQPILGHNTVFWYRQTMMQGLELLAYFRNRAPLDDSGMPKDRFSAEMPDATLATLKIQPSEPRDSAVYFCASGLGTETGELFFGEGSRLTVL.